The TCR beta chain described here comes from a study of Ad26.COV2.S vaccination and SARS-CoV-2 variants. Study-wide results and caveats: Compared with placebo recipients, vaccine recipients had higher spike-specific TCR breadth. Breadth of non-spike TCRs did not differ between vaccinees and placebo recipients. Substantial breadth was reported for post-vaccination spike-specific CD8+ and CD4+ T cells.

Concerning this clone: Its specificity is not known.

Treatment: around 19 received Ad26.COV2.S at low or high dose, single or two shots; five or six received placebo; per-sample allocation not given. Sampling took place 63 days after the first vaccine or placebo injection. Generated by immunoSEQ multiplex PCR, the TCRdb table keeps only in-frame clones and is missing some. This table has about 680,000 clones, 89% appearing once. The clonotype originates from a person aged 18 to 65 who received the Ad26.COV2.S COVID-19 vaccine or a placebo. Sequencing was performed on peripheral blood, taken in a trial of Ad26.COV2.S vaccine versus placebo.

CDR3 DNA: TGTGCCAGCAGCTTAGGGGAGGACGAGCAGTACTTC. As protein: CASSLGEDEQYF. V is TRBV7-9 and J is TRBJ2-7, with D possibly TRBD2 on 6 matching bases. This CDR3 spans 12 amino acids. Germline values: CDR1 SEHNR, CDR2 FQNEAQ (reference sequence). Trimming removed 1 base from V and 5 bases from J, with 6 bases in between.